These 13 T cell receptor beta chains were sequenced from one sample in a study of T-cell memory formation after mild COVID-19. TCRdb independently ran MiXCR on the 5' RACE reads; one entry per CDR3 protein. The data contain about 140,000 distinct CDR3 sequences, 14% of them singletons. Sample: PBMCs or a T cell subset sorted from them (not recorded which). The receptors here all came from an adult woman who had mild COVID-19 (a few samples of this study predate the infection). Cell type and time point are not known.

This clonotype was detected ten times or more. V gene TRBV5-6 combines with J gene TRBJ2-1; D perhaps matches TRBD1 (8 bases). The germline CDR1 and CDR2 sequences are SGHDT and YYEEEE. The CDR3 extends over 15 amino acids. The V end was cut by 4 bases, the J end by 5 bases, with 16 bases between. The CDR3 spells CASSNRGGQDNEQFF. CDR3 in DNA: TGTGCCAGCAGCAACAGGGGGGGTCAGGACAATGAGCAGTTCTTC.

This clonotype was found many times. J is TRBJ2-7 and V is TRBV2, with 7 bases identical to TRBD2. CDR1 SNHLY and CDR2 FYNNEI come from the germline V gene. V shed 1 base, J shed 0 bases, and the junction held 6 bases outside the gene matches. CDR3 size: 16 residues. The CDR3, as DNA: TGTGCCAGCAGTGAAGGGATTAGGGAGGGCTCCTACGAGCAGTACTTC. Amino acid sequence: CASSEGIREGSYEQYF. The variable domain in full, with the rest retrieved from reference TRBV2 and TRBJ2-7, is EPEVTQTPSHQVTQMGQEVILRCVPISNHLYFYWYRQILGQKVEFLVSFYNNEISEKSEIFDDQFSVERPDGSNFTLKIRSTKLEDSAMYFCASSEGIREGSYEQYFGPGTRLTVT.

The sample holds a few counts of this clonotype. The chain couples TRBV29-1 to TRBJ2-5; D possibly uses TRBD1 or TRBD2 (5 bases each). In germline, CDR1 is SQVTM, CDR2 ANQGSEA. The CDR3 extends over 12 amino acids. V gave up 3 bases and J gave up 3 bases, with 8 bases separating them. For the CDR3, the DNA is TGCAGCGTTGAGTTGGGGGAAGAGACCCAGTACTTC. Protein: CSVELGEETQYF.

This clonotype was recorded a few times. The chain uses TRBV6-5 and TRBJ2-1, with TRBD2 identical over 7 bases. Germline lookup yields CDR1 MNHEY and CDR2 SVGAGI. The CDR3 runs 15 residues. The V and J ends lost 2 bases and 3 bases, in that order; junction bases with no gene match: 4. CDR3: CASSYVAGVYNEQFF. As DNA, the CDR3 is TGTGCCAGCAGTTACGTGGCGGGGGTCTACAATGAGCAGTTCTTC.

This chain links TRBV3-1 with TRBJ2-7; D tentatively fits TRBD1 or TRBD2 (6 bases each). Germline V CDR1 and CDR2: LGHDT, YNNKEL (reference sequence). The CDR3 consists of 15 residues. Trimming took off 1 base at V and 2 bases at J, with 12 bases between the two ends. The CDR3 DNA reads TGTGCCAGCAGCCAAGTAGCGGAGGGGGCCTACGAGCAGTACTTC. As protein: CASSQVAEGAYEQYF.

This clonotype was observed a handful of times. The rearrangement links TRBV15 to TRBJ2-3, with 9 bases aligning to TRBD1. Losses at the gene ends were 6 bases for V and 2 bases for J; bases not matched to a gene: 6. The CDR3 spans 15 residues. Germline V gives CDR1 LNHNV, CDR2 YYDKDF (reference sequence). The CDR3 spells CATRSGTGLTDTQYF. Here the CDR3 DNA reads TGTGCCACCAGGTCCGGGACAGGGCTCACAGATACGCAGTATTTT.

This chain connects TRBV28 to TRBJ2-7, with 16 bases identical to TRBD2. V trimming: 6 bases; J trimming: 6 bases; junction bases outside the gene matches: 14. The CDR3 contains 18 residues. CDR1 is MDHEN and CDR2 is SYDVKM in the germline V gene. Here the CDR3 DNA reads TGTGCCAGCAGCTTGCTGGGACTAGCGGGAGGGCCATCTGGCGAGCAGTACTTC. Translating it yields CASSLLGLAGGPSGEQYF.

This clonotype turned up a few times. For the CDR3, the DNA is TGCAGCGTTGAGGGGCAGGAAGAGACCCAGTACTTC. It is translated as CSVEGQEETQYF. The chain is built from TRBV29-1 and TRBJ2-5, with TRBD1 as a possible D gene (5 bases). V lost 3 bases and J lost 3, with 8 bases in between. Per germline, CDR1 SQVTM and CDR2 ANQGSEA. The CDR3 is made up of 12 amino acids. Looking up the rest from reference TRBV29-1 and TRBJ2-5 gives the full variable domain: SAVISQKPSRDICQRGTSLTIQCQVDSQVTMMFWYRQQPGQSLTLIATANQGSEATYESGFVIDKFPISRPNLTFSTLTVSNMSPEDSSIYLCSVEGQEETQYFGPGTRLLVL.

The J gene is TRBJ1-2, the V gene TRBV7-3, with a weak D call TRBD1 (6 bases). V was pared by 5 bases and J by 4 bases, with 20 bases between. The CDR3 is 16 residues long. CDR1 is SGHTA and CDR2 is FQGTGA in the germline V gene. The CDR3, as DNA: TGTGCCAGCAGCCCAGCCCCGGGACAACCGATCTATGGCTACACCTTC. It codes for CASSPAPGQPIYGYTF. Supplemented by reference TRBV7-3 and TRBJ1-2, the full variable domain reads GAGVSQTPSNKVTEKGKYVELRCDPISGHTALYWYRQSLGQGPEFLIYFQGTGAADDSGLPNDRFFAVRPEGSVSTLKIQRTERGDSAVYLCASSPAPGQPIYGYTFGSGTRLTVV.

V is TRBV21-1 and J is TRBJ2-2; the tabulated D call, TRBD1, remains unverified against the DNA. TRBV21-1 represents a pseudogene. This CDR3 contains 15 residues. The CDR3 DNA sequence: TGTGCCAGCTACCCTAATAGGGGCTACACCGGGGAGCTGTTTTTT. It translates to CASYPNRGYTGELFF.

This clonotype was detected a few times. The chain employs TRBV5-4 and TRBJ2-3; possibly TRBD2 for D (6 bases). There are 15 residues in the CDR3. Trimming took 2 bases from V and 2 from J, leaving 12 bases between them. Germline V gene lookup returns CDR1 SGHNT and CDR2 YYREEE (reference sequence). Written as DNA, the CDR3 is TGTGCCAGCAGCTTCAAGGGACTTATCACAGATACGCAGTATTTT. This translates into CASSFKGLITDTQYF.

CDR3 loop: CASSQSVSGNTIYF. The CDR3, as DNA: TGCGCCAGCAGCCAGTCTGTCTCTGGAAACACCATATATTTT. The chain uses TRBV4-1 and TRBJ1-3; D ambiguous. The ends were cut back, 3 bases at V and 0 bases at J, with 6 bases in the middle. CDR3 length equals 14 residues. Germline V gene lookup returns CDR1 MGHRA and CDR2 YSYEKL.

The sample holds many counts of this clonotype. The gene calls are TRBV3-1 and TRBJ2-1; TRBD1 aligns across 8 bases. Unmatched junction bases numbered 9, after V lost 6 bases and J lost 2 bases. Looked up from germline, CDR1 is LGHDT and CDR2 is YNNKEL (reference sequence). This CDR3 is built from 16 residues. The CDR3 sequence is CASSSGQGDAYNEQFF. CDR3 coding DNA: TGTGCCAGCAGTTCTGGACAGGGTGACGCCTACAATGAGCAGTTCTTC.